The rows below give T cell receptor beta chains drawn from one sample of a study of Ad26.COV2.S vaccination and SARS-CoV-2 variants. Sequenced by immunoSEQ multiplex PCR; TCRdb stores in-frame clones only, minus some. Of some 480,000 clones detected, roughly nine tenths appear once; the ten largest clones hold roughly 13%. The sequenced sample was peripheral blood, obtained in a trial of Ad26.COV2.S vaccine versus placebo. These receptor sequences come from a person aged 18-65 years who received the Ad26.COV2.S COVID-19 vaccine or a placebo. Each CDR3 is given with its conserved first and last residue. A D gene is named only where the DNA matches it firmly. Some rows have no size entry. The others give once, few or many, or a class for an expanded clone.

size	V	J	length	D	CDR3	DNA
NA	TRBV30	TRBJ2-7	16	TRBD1	CAWSPLDRGQYGEQYF	TGTGCCTGGAGTCCCCTGGACAGGGGGCAATACGGCGAGCAGTACTTC
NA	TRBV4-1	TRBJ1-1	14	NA	CASSQVFKNTEAFF	TGCGCCAGCAGCCAAGTTTTTAAGAACACTGAAGCTTTCTTT
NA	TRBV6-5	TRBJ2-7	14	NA	CASRETVLVYEQYF	TGTGCCAGCAGGGAGACAGTTCTTGTCTACGAGCAGTACTTC
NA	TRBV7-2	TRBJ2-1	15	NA	CASSLYLALYNEQFF	TGTGCCAGCAGCTTATACTTAGCACTCTACAATGAGCAGTTCTTC
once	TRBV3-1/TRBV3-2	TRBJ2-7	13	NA	CASSQPPLPEQYF	TGTGCCAGCAGCCAACCTCCTCTGCCTGAGCAGTACTTC
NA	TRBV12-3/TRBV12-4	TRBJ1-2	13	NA	CASSVLANYGYTF	TGTGCCAGCAGTGTGCTCGCTAACTATGGCTACACCTTC
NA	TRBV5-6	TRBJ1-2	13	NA	CASTAGVGYGYTF	TGTGCCAGCACTGCAGGGGTTGGCTATGGCTACACCTTC
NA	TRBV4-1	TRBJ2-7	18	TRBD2	CASSQAVSSGSRGDEQYF	TGCGCCAGCAGCCAAGCCGTCTCTAGCGGGAGTCGGGGGGACGAGCAGTACTTC
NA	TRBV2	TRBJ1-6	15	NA	CASSTGSSYNSPLHF	TGTGCCAGCAGTACAGGGAGCTCCTATAATTCACCCCTCCACTTT
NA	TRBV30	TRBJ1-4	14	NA	CAWSAGDVGEKLFF	TGTGCCTGGAGTGCAGGGGATGTGGGTGAAAAACTGTTTTTT
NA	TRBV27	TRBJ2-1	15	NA	CASSLVPSSYNEQFF	TGTGCCAGCAGTTTAGTCCCCAGCTCCTACAATGAGCAGTTCTTC
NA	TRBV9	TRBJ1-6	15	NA	CASSVDSQALSTLHF	TGTGCCAGCAGCGTAGATTCCCAGGCCCTGTCCACCCTCCACTTT
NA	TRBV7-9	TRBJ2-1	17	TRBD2	CASSANAGTSGNNEQFF	TGTGCCAGCAGCGCTAACGCCGGGACTAGCGGAAACAATGAGCAGTTCTTC
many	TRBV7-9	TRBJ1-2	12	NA	CASSPRTGGYTF	TGTGCCAGCAGCCCGAGAACGGGCGGCTACACCTTC
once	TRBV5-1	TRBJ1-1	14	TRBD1	CASSPRQGRGMSFF	TGCGCCAGCAGCCCTAGACAGGGTCGGGGTATGTCTTTCTTT
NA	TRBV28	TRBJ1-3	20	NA	CASSLAGGGTNLLSGNTIYF	TGTGCCAGCAGTCTCGCCGGGGGCGGCACCAATCTACTCTCTGGAAACACCATATATTTT
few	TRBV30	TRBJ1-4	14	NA	CAWSRLGANEKLFF	TGTGCCTGGAGTCGGCTAGGGGCTAATGAAAAACTGTTTTTT
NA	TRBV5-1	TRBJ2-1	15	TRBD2	CASSLGLAGVNEQFF	TGCGCCAGCAGCTTAGGACTAGCGGGAGTCAATGAGCAGTTCTTC
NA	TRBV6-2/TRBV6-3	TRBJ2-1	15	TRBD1	CASSYAQGGYNEQFF	TGTGCCAGCAGTTACGCACAGGGGGGCTACAATGAGCAGTTCTTC
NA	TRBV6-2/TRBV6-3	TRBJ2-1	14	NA	CASSYSRLVLEQFF	TGTGCCAGCAGTTACTCCCGACTAGTACTCGAGCAGTTCTTC
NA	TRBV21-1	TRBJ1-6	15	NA	CAIPRPGRLNSPLHF	TGTGCCATCCCCCGGCCGGGCCGCCTCAATTCACCCCTCCACTTT
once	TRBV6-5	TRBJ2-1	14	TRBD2	CASMKLAGGHEQFF	TGTGCCAGCATGAAGCTAGCGGGAGGACACGAGCAGTTCTTC
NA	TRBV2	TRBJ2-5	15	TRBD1	CASRTGTGSFETQYF	TGTGCCAGCAGAACCGGGACAGGATCCTTTGAGACCCAGTACTTC
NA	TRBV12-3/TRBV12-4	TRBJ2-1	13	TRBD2	CASRTSANNEQFF	TGTGCCAGCCGGACTAGCGCAAACAATGAGCAGTTCTTC
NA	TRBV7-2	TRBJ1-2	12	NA	CASSTNNYGYTF	TGTGCCAGCAGCACGAATAACTATGGCTACACCTTC
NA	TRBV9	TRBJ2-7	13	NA	CASSVRPSYEQYF	TGTGCCAGCAGCGTACGGCCCTCCTACGAGCAGTACTTC
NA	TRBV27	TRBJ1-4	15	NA	CASSLSRGSNEKLFF	TGTGCCAGCAGTTTATCTCGAGGAAGTAATGAAAAACTGTTTTTT
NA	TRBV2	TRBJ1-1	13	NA	CASSGAGVTEAFF	TGTGCCAGCAGTGGGGCGGGGGTTACTGAAGCTTTCTTT
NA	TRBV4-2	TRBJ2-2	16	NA	CASSLISVLGAGELFF	TGTGCCAGCAGCCTAATTAGCGTCCTGGGGGCCGGGGAGCTGTTTTTT
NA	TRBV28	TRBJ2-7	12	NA	CASGRQVYEQYF	TGTGCCAGCGGCCGACAGGTCTACGAGCAGTACTTC
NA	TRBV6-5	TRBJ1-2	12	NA	CASRTGAMGYTF	TGTGCCAGCAGGACAGGTGCTATGGGCTACACCTTC
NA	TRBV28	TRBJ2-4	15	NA	CASRSPKEAKNIQYF	TGTGCCAGCCGATCTCCGAAGGAAGCCAAAAACATTCAGTACTTC
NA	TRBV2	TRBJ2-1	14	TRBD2	CASSGLAVLNEQFF	TGTGCCAGCAGTGGACTAGCGGTACTCAATGAGCAGTTCTTC
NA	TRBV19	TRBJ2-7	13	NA	CASSQTGGYEQYF	TGTGCCAGTAGCCAGACAGGTGGCTACGAGCAGTACTTC
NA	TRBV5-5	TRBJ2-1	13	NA	CASSLGLPSEQFF	TGTGCCAGCAGCCTCGGACTGCCAAGTGAGCAGTTCTTC
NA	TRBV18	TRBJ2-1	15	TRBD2	CASSMAGVSYNEQFF	TGTGCCAGCTCAATGGCGGGAGTTTCCTACAATGAGCAGTTCTTC
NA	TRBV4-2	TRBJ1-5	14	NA	CASSLNSANQPQHF	TGTGCCAGCAGCCTTAACAGCGCCAATCAGCCCCAGCATTTT
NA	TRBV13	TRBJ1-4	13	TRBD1	CASSFTGGEKLFF	TGTGCCAGCAGCTTTACAGGGGGCGAAAAACTGTTTTTT
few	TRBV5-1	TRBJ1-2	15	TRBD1	CASSLGTGVIDGYTF	TGCGCCAGCAGCTTGGGGACAGGGGTTATTGATGGCTACACCTTC
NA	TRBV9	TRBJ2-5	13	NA	CASSVSNQETQYF	TGTGCCAGCAGCGTCTCCAATCAAGAGACCCAGTACTTC